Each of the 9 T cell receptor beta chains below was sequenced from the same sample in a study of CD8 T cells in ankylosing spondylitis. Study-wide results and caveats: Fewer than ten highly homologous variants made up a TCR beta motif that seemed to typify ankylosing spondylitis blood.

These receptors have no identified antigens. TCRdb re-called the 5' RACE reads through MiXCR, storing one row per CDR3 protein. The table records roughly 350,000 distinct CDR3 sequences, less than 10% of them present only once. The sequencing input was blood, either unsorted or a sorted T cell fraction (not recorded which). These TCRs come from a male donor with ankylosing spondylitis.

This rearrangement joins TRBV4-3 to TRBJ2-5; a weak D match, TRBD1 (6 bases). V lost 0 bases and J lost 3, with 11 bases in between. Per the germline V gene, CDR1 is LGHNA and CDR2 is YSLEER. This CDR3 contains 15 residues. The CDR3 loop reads CASSQEGTTEETQYF. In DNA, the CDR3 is TGCGCCAGCAGCCAAGAAGGGACAACTGAAGAGACCCAGTACTTC.

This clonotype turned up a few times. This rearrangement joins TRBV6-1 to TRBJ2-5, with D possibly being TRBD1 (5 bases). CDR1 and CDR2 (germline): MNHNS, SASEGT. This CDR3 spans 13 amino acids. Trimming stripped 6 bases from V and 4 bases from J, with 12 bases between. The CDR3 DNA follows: TGTGCCAGCAGCCCAGGGTTGAGAGAGACCCAGTACTTC. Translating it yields CASSPGLRETQYF.

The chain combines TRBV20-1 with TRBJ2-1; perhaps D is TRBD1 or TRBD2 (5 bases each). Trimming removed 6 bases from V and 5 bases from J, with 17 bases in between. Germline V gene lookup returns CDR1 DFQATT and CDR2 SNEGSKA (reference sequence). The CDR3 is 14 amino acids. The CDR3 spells CSAPLGTPNNEQFF. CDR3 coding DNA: TGCAGTGCGCCCTTGGGGACCCCCAACAATGAGCAGTTCTTC.

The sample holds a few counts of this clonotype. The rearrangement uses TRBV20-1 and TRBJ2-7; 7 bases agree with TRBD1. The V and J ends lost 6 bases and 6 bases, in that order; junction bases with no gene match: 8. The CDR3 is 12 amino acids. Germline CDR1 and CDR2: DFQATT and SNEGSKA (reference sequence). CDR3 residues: CSATTGTAEQYF. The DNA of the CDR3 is TGCAGTGCCACGACAGGGACGGCCGAGCAGTACTTC.

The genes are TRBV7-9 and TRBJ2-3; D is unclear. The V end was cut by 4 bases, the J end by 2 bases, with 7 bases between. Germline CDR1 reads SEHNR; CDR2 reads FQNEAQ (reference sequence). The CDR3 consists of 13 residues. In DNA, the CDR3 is TGTGCCAGCAGCTCCCGGTACACAGATACGCAGTATTTT. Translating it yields CASSSRYTDTQYF.

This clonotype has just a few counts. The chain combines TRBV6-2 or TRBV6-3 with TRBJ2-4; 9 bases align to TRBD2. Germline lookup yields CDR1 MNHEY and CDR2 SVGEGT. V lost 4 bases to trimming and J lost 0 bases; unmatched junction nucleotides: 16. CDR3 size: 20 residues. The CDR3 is CASSFIIAGASTIAKNIQYF. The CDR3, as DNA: TGTGCCAGCAGTTTCATAATAGCGGGAGCTTCCACCATAGCCAAAAACATTCAGTACTTC.

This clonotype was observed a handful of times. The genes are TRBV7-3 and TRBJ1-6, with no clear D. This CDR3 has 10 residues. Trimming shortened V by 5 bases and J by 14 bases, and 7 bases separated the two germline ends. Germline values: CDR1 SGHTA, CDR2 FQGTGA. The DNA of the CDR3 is TGTGCCAGCAGCCCCTCGGCCCTCCACTTT. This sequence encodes CASSPSALHF.

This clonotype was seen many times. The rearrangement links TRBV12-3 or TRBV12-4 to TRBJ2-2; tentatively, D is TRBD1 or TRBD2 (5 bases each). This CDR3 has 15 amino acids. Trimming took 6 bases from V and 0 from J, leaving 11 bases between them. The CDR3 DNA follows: TGTGCCAGCAGCTTCGGGACGGCGAACACCGGGGAGCTGTTTTTT. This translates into CASSFGTANTGELFF.

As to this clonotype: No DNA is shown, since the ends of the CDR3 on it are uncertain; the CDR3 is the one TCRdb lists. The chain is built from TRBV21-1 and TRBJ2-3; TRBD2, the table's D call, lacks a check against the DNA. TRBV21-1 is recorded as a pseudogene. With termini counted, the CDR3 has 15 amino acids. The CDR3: CASSKVASGSHTQYF.